Sequencing of this TCR beta chain was carried out in a study of T cells after yellow fever vaccination. Study outcomes and limitations: A limited proportion of clonotypes was detected within both the CD4 and CD8 compartments.

A single record per CDR3 protein comes from TCRdb applying MiXCR to the 5' RACE reads. The sample holds around 200,000 distinct CDR3 sequences, roughly 9.6% seen once. In its sample, this clonotype was seen a few times. Its antigen is unknown. This sample comprised CD8+ T cells sorted from PBMCs, obtained 15 days after the yellow fever booster vaccination. The source is a man between 18 and 35 years old who received the YFV17D yellow fever vaccine.

For the CDR3, the DNA is TGCAGCGTCCGGGAGGACGGGGAGCTGTTTTTT. It specifies CSVREDGELFF. The rearrangement links TRBV29-1 to TRBJ2-2, with TRBD2 matching over 7 bases. The germline gives CDR1 SQVTM, CDR2 ANQGSEA. V lost 6 bases, J lost 7 bases, and 2 bases stayed unmatched. This CDR3 comprises 11 residues.